A single sample is the source of the 13 T cell receptor beta chains below, sequenced in a study of T cell clonotyping in hematopoietic cell transplantation. The time point: recipient sample about 28 days before transplant, after cytoreduction. Using immunoSEQ multiplex PCR, the repertoire was profiled, and TCRdb retains in-frame clones only, with some absent. Counted here are about 50,000 clones, about nine tenths occurring once; the ten biggest clones make up 5.9%. This material consisted of peripheral blood mononuclear cells, taken before stem cell transplant. Receptor source: a man in his 60s with biphenotypic leukemia. Some clones in this sample may be carry-over from other donors' samples.

The genes are TRBV5-1 and TRBJ1-2; D ambiguous. This CDR3 has 14 amino acids. V lost 0 bases and J lost 6, with 12 bases in between. Germline V CDR1 and CDR2: SGHRS, YFSETQ. The CDR3 loop reads CASSLEGRNHGYTF. In DNA, the CDR3 is TGCGCCAGCAGCTTGGAAGGGAGAAACCATGGCTACACCTTC.

This clone has a single count. The chain employs TRBV4-2 and TRBJ1-2; TRBD1 is a possible D gene (6 bases). In germline, CDR1 is LGHNA, CDR2 YNFKEQ. The V end lost 0 bases, the J end lost 2 bases, and 16 bases lay between the germline ends. CDR3 length: 17 residues. CDR3 DNA: TGTGCCAGCAGCCAAGACCCCGGGGGGGGCCGGAACTATGGCTACACCTTC. Amino acids: CASSQDPGGGRNYGYTF.

This sequence joins TRBV6-5 and TRBJ2-3; no reliable D call. The CDR3 length is 14 residues. From germline, CDR1 is MNHEY and CDR2 SVGAGI. V shed 8 bases and J shed 2 bases, with 14 bases lying between them. The CDR3 DNA follows: TGTGCCAGCGGGTTTGGGTCGTACACAGATACGCAGTATTTT. Its translation: CASGFGSYTDTQYF.

The genes are TRBV11-2 and TRBJ1-1; D unclear. The V end was cut by 0 bases, the J end by 1 base, with 9 bases between. CDR3 length equals 15 residues. Per the germline V gene, CDR1 is SGHAT and CDR2 is FQNNGV. The CDR3 is CASSLEDPANTEAFF. CDR3 bases: TGTGCCAGCAGCTTAGAGGACCCAGCGAACACTGAAGCTTTCTTT.

The chain uses TRBV28 and TRBJ1-2, with D tentatively TRBD1 (5 bases). The V gene's germline CDR1 is MDHEN and CDR2 SYDVKM. V shed 4 bases and J shed 2 bases, with 14 bases lying between them. This CDR3 is 15 amino acids long. CDR3 coding DNA: TGTGCCAGCAGTTCAGGCGGGGCGGAAAACTATGGCTACACCTTC. Amino acid sequence: CASSSGGAENYGYTF.

This chain joins TRBV30 and TRBJ2-2; TRBD2 is a possible D gene (6 bases). The CDR3 covers 16 residues. Germline-derived CDR1 and CDR2 are GTSNPN and SVGIG (reference sequence). Trimming took 0 bases from V and 0 from J, leaving 11 bases between them. CDR3 nucleotide sequence: TGTGCCTGGAGTGTTGGAGCGGGTGCGAACACCGGGGAGCTGTTTTTT. Protein product: CAWSVGAGANTGELFF. Drawing the rest from reference TRBV30 and TRBJ2-2, the complete variable domain is SQTIHQWPATLVQPVGSPLSLECTVEGTSNPNLYWYRQAAGRGLQLLFYSVGIGQISSEVPQNLSASRPQDRQFILSSKKLLLSDSGFYLCAWSVGAGANTGELFFGEGSRLTVL.

This clone was observed a single time. J is TRBJ2-3 and V is TRBV5-4; the D call may be TRBD1 or TRBD2 (6 bases each). Germline V CDR1 and CDR2: SGHNT, YYREEE (reference sequence). With 4 bases removed from V and 0 bases from J, the gap between germline ends came to 18 bases. The CDR3 sequence is 17 residues long. Here the CDR3 reads CASSPEGGASSTDTQYF. The CDR3 bases are TGTGCCAGCAGCCCCGAGGGGGGAGCCTCAAGCACAGATACGCAGTATTTT.

The V and J genes are TRBV28 and TRBJ1-5; no reliable D call. The CDR3 contains 15 residues. The germline gives CDR1 MDHEN, CDR2 SYDVKM. V lost 7 bases to trimming and J lost 1 base, with 14 bases between them. In DNA, the CDR3 is TGTGCCAGCACTTGGGAGATCACGAGCAATCAGCCCCAGCATTTT. This encodes CASTWEITSNQPQHF.

The J gene is TRBJ2-7, the V gene TRBV30; TRBD2 matches at 12 bases. In germline, CDR1 is GTSNPN, CDR2 SVGIG (reference sequence). V lost 0 bases, J lost 3 bases, and 6 bases stayed unmatched. The length of the CDR3 is 16 residues. CDR3 in amino acids: CAWSVRLTSGGYEQYF. In DNA, the CDR3 is TGTGCCTGGAGTGTACGATTGACTAGCGGGGGCTACGAGCAGTACTTC.

This clone has a single count. The chain carries TRBV6-5 and TRBJ2-7; 9 bases are shared with TRBD1. The ends lost 6 bases at V and 1 base at J; junction bases unmatched: 7. Per germline, CDR1 MNHEY and CDR2 SVGAGI. CDR3 length equals 15 residues. The chain's CDR3 is CASRQPGQGSYEQYF. In DNA, the CDR3 is TGTGCCAGCAGACAGCCGGGACAGGGATCCTACGAGCAGTACTTC.

The chain combines TRBV4-2 with TRBJ1-4; maybe TRBD1 (6 bases). Germline CDR1 is LGHNA and CDR2 is YNFKEQ. The V end was cut by 0 bases, the J end by 14 bases, with 13 bases between. This CDR3 is built from 13 residues. The CDR3 sequence: CASSQDRGQGLFF. CDR3 nucleotides: TGTGCCAGCAGCCAAGATCGGGGGCAAGGTCTGTTTTTT.

This clone was found once. This rearrangement joins TRBV27 to TRBJ2-7; TRBD1 might be the D (6 bases). This CDR3 spans 13 amino acids. V lost 4 bases and J 6 bases, leaving 13 bases between the germline ends. Per the germline V gene, CDR1 is MNHEY and CDR2 is SMNVEV (reference sequence). CDR3 in amino acids: CASSSGERSEQYF. CDR3 nucleotides: TGTGCCAGCAGTTCAGGGGAACGAAGCGAGCAGTACTTC.

This chain uses TRBV2 with TRBJ2-1; D gene uncertain. Germline V gene lookup returns CDR1 SNHLY and CDR2 FYNNEI. CDR3 length equals 10 residues. With 8 bases removed from V and 9 bases from J, the gap between germline ends came to 8 bases. The chain's CDR3 is CASVGREQFF. The DNA for the CDR3 is TGTGCCAGCGTAGGCCGTGAGCAGTTCTTC.